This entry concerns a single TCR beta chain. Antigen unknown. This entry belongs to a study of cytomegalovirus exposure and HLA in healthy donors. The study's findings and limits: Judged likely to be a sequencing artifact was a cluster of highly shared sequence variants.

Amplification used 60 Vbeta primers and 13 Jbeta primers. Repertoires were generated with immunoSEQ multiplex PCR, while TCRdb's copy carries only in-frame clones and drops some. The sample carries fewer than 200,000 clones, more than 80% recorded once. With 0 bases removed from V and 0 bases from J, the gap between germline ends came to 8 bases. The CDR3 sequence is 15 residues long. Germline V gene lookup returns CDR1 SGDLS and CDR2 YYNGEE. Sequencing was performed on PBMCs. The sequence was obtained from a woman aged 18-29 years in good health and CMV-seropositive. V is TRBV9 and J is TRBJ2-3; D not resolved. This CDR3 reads CASSVDGSSTDTQYF. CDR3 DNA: TGTGCCAGCAGCGTAGACGGTTCTAGCACAGATACGCAGTATTTT.